The 29 T cell receptor beta chains listed next were all sequenced from one sample in a study of blood T cells in healthy people across ages. A second PCR of about 7 to 12 cycles used a sample-barcoded 5' primer and a J-beta primer mix. TCRdb redid the calling of the 5' RACE reads with MiXCR, one entry per CDR3 protein. Of some 700,000 distinct CDR3 sequences in the sample, 43% were seen once. Material: blood. The origin of the receptors is a woman aged 55 to 70 in good health.

This clonotype was detected only a few times. The V gene is TRBV12-3 or TRBV12-4, the J gene TRBJ2-7; 10 bases align to TRBD1. The V and J ends lost 3 bases and 3 bases, in that order; junction bases with no gene match: 2. CDR3 length equals 14 residues. CDR3 region: CASSLTGGYYEQYF. CDR3 sequence (DNA): TGTGCCAGCAGTTTGACAGGGGGCTACTACGAGCAGTACTTC.

V is TRBV10-3 and J is TRBJ1-1; D is possibly TRBD1 (5 bases). Trimming took off 4 bases at V and 2 bases at J, with 8 bases between the two ends. This CDR3 has 13 amino acids. Germline V CDR1 and CDR2: ENHRY, SYGVKD. The CDR3 DNA sequence: TGTGCCATCAGTGGACAGTTAAACACTGAAGCTTTCTTT. The encoded protein is CAISGQLNTEAFF.

This chain links TRBV12-3 or TRBV12-4 with TRBJ2-4; D gene unclear. The DNA end favors TRBJ2-5, so the J call may be wrong. CDR3 length: 16 residues. Here the CDR3 reads CASSLSLASPIVTQYF. The CDR3 DNA is TGTGCCAGCAGTTTAAGTTTGGCGTCGCCTATAGTGACCCAGTACTTC.

As to this clonotype: This may be a read error, as it is one base from a much larger clone. The chain is built from TRBV6-2 or TRBV6-3 and TRBJ2-7; 7 nucleotides match TRBD2. This CDR3 has 14 residues. CDR1 is MNHEY and CDR2 is SVGEGT in the germline V gene. Trimming removed 5 bases from V and 2 bases from J; junction bases left unmatched: 6. This chain's CDR3 is CASSKTSRAYEQYF. The CDR3 bases are TGTGCCAGCAGTAAGACTAGCAGAGCCTACGAGCAGTACTTC.

The rearrangement uses TRBV28 and TRBJ1-1; D is ambiguous. The V end lost 2 bases, the J end lost 9 bases, and 10 bases lay between the germline ends. There are 12 residues in the CDR3. Germline lookup yields CDR1 MDHEN and CDR2 SYDVKM. This CDR3 is CASSLVPSQAFF. The CDR3 region has the DNA TGTGCCAGCAGTTTAGTCCCGTCGCAAGCTTTCTTT.

This sequence joins TRBV4-1 and TRBJ1-1; D gene ambiguous. The CDR3 extends over 16 amino acids. Per the germline V gene, CDR1 is MGHRA and CDR2 is YSYEKL. Trimming removed 3 bases from V and 0 bases from J, with 14 bases in between. DNA of the CDR3: TGCGCCAGCAGCCACCGACACCGTAGCTTGAACACTGAAGCTTTCTTT. Protein: CASSHRHRSLNTEAFF.

The DNA for the CDR3 is TGCGCCAGCAGCTTTCTACAGGGTAGGAATGAGCAGTACTTC. Translating it yields CASSFLQGRNEQYF. The chain has TRBV5-1 and TRBJ2-7; D possibly corresponds to TRBD1 (6 bases). Germline V lookup: CDR1 SGHRS, CDR2 YFSETQ. This CDR3 region has 14 residues. V shed 2 bases and J shed 7 bases, with 16 bases lying between them.

J is TRBJ2-3 and V is TRBV7-3, with TRBD2 identical over 13 bases. V lost 4 bases and J lost 7; bases outside the gene matches: 5. The CDR3 runs to 15 residues. Looked up from germline, CDR1 is SGHTA and CDR2 is FQGTGA. The CDR3 loop reads CASSWTSGSRYTQYF. Written as DNA, the CDR3 is TGTGCCAGCAGCTGGACTAGCGGGAGTCGGTATACGCAGTATTTT.

The CDR3, as DNA: TGTGCCAGCAGCCTCGGGGGAGCTCTTGAGGGCTACACCTTC. It yields the protein CASSLGGALEGYTF. The chain employs TRBV28 and TRBJ1-2, with D possibly being TRBD1 (5 bases). Germline V gene data show CDR1 as MDHEN and CDR2 as SYDVKM. Trimming removed 6 bases from V and 8 bases from J, with 19 bases in between. The CDR3 is 14 residues long.

This clonotype has just a few counts. The V call is TRBV10-3, the J call TRBJ2-7, with 7 bases fitting TRBD1. The CDR3 spans 15 residues. V lost 1 base to trimming and J lost 5 bases; unmatched junction nucleotides: 8. In germline, CDR1 is ENHRY, CDR2 SYGVKD. CDR3 residues: CAISELAGGLDEQYF. Here the CDR3 DNA reads TGTGCCATCAGTGAGTTGGCAGGGGGTTTAGACGAGCAGTACTTC.

Concerning this clonotype: A much larger clone sits a single nucleotide away, making a read error possible. The gene calls are TRBV29-1 and TRBJ2-1, with TRBD2 as a possible D gene (5 bases). V lost 2 bases to trimming and J lost 6 bases, with 8 bases between them. Looked up from germline, CDR1 is SQVTM and CDR2 is ANQGSEA. The CDR3 runs 12 residues. The CDR3 sequence: CSVELRGNEQFF. In DNA, the CDR3 is TGCAGCGTTGAACTACGGGGCAATGAGCAGTTCTTC.

The chain uses TRBV12-3 or TRBV12-4 and TRBJ2-4; possible D gene TRBD2, 6 bases. The CDR3 spans 14 residues. The V gene lost 6 bases and the J gene lost 2 bases, with 11 bases spanning the gap. CDR3 residues: CASSPGLPKNIQYF. The CDR3 bases are TGTGCCAGCAGCCCCGGACTACCCAAAAACATTCAGTACTTC.

The table lists this clonotype with a few counts. The rearrangement joins TRBV28 to TRBJ2-3; 11 bases map to TRBD2. This CDR3 has 16 residues. After removal of 6 bases from V and 1 base from J, the junction contained 6 bases not matched to a gene. CDR1 is MDHEN and CDR2 is SYDVKM in the germline V gene. CDR3 in DNA: TGTGCCAGCAGCCCGACTAGCGGGACGGGCACAGATACGCAGTATTTT. Translating gives CASSPTSGTGTDTQYF.

As regards this clonotype: A clone one base away is much larger, so this may be a read error. The rearrangement uses TRBV15 and TRBJ2-5; tentatively, D is TRBD2 (6 bases). The CDR3 runs 17 residues. CDR1 is LNHNV and CDR2 is YYDKDF in the germline V gene (reference sequence). With 0 bases removed from V and 11 bases from J, the gap between germline ends came to 25 bases. CDR3 sequence (DNA): TGTGCCACCAGCAGAGATAGGAGGGGAGTGAGTCCCAATGAGCAGTACTTC. Translating it yields CATSRDRRGVSPNEQYF. Full variable domain (missing parts from reference TRBV15 and TRBJ2-5): DAMVIQNPRYQVTQFGKPVTLSCSQTLNHNVMYWYQQKSSQAPKLLFHYYDKDFNNEADTPDNFQSRRPNTSFCFLDIRSPGLGDTAMYLCATSRDRRGVSPNEQYFGPGTRLLVL.

The J gene is TRBJ2-7, the V gene TRBV28; D is possibly TRBD1 (6 bases). There are 14 residues in the CDR3. V was trimmed by 6 bases and J by 3 bases, leaving 15 bases between them. Germline-derived CDR1 and CDR2 are MDHEN and SYDVKM. The CDR3 nucleotides read TGTGCCAGCAGCAGCACCGGGACAATCTACGAGCAGTACTTC. Protein: CASSSTGTIYEQYF. The full variable domain, rest sourced from reference TRBV28 and TRBJ2-7, is DVKVTQSSRYLVKRTGEKVFLECVQDMDHENMFWYRQDPGLGLRLIYFSYDVKMKEKGDIPEGYSVSREKKERFSLILESASTNQTSMYLCASSSTGTIYEQYFGPGTRLTVT.

The rearrangement links TRBV18 to TRBJ2-1, with 12 nucleotides matching TRBD1. Germline assignment: CDR1 KGHSH and CDR2 LQKENI. The CDR3 has 15 amino acids. After removal of 3 bases from V and 12 bases from J, the junction contained 9 bases not matched to a gene. As DNA, the CDR3 is TGTGCCAGCTCACCGGGACAGGGGGCTGGGTTTGGGCAGTTCTTC. This translates into CASSPGQGAGFGQFF. Full variable domain (remainder filled in from reference TRBV18 and TRBJ2-1): NAGVMQNPRHLVRRRGQEARLRCSPMKGHSHVYWYRQLPEEGLKFMVYLQKENIIDESGMPKERFSAEFPKEGPSILRIQQVVRGDSAAYFCASSPGQGAGFGQFFGPGTRLTVL.

This clonotype was seen only a few times. V is TRBV6-5 and J is TRBJ2-5; 10 nucleotides match TRBD2. CDR1 MNHEY and CDR2 SVGAGI come from the germline V gene. V lost 0 bases, J lost 3 bases, and 4 bases stayed unmatched. The CDR3 sequence is 16 residues long. The CDR3 sequence is CASSYSRTSGKETQYF. CDR3 nucleotide sequence: TGTGCCAGCAGTTACTCAAGGACTAGCGGCAAAGAGACCCAGTACTTC.

The chain is built from TRBV3-1 and TRBJ2-7; D unclear. Per germline, CDR1 LGHDT and CDR2 YNNKEL (reference sequence). V was pared by 0 bases and J by 5 bases, with 8 bases between. This CDR3 region has 13 residues. Written as DNA, the CDR3 is TGTGCCAGCAGCCAAGAGGTAGTCCACGAGCAGTACTTC. Protein sequence: CASSQEVVHEQYF.

The chain joins TRBV12-3 or TRBV12-4 to TRBJ2-1; 8 bases line up with TRBD2. The V and J ends lost 6 bases and 6 bases, in that order; junction bases with no gene match: 13. The CDR3 is 16 residues long. CDR3 nucleotide sequence: TGTGCCAGCAGAGGACGAGCGGGAGAAATATTCAATGAGCAGTTCTTC. Translation: CASRGRAGEIFNEQFF.

A few counts support this clonotype. The chain joins TRBV20-1 to TRBJ2-7, with D perhaps matching TRBD2 (6 bases). The germline gives CDR1 DFQATT, CDR2 SNEGSKA (reference sequence). The V end was cut by 3 bases, the J end by 2 bases, with 11 bases between. The CDR3 has 13 residues. This CDR3 reads CSARGGLAYEQYF. CDR3 in DNA: TGCAGTGCTAGGGGAGGATTAGCCTACGAGCAGTACTTC.

This clonotype was observed at least ten times. The V gene is TRBV24-1, the J gene TRBJ2-4; 7 nucleotides agree with TRBD1. The CDR3 length is 15 residues. V trimming: 4 bases; J trimming: 3 bases; junction bases outside the gene matches: 5. The germline gives CDR1 KGHDR, CDR2 SFDVKD. Here the CDR3 reads CATSDRRQGKNIQYF. CDR3 bases: TGTGCCACCAGTGACCGGAGACAGGGCAAAAACATTCAGTACTTC.

This rearrangement joins TRBV24-1 to TRBJ2-3; unclear D gene. The germline V and J ends were trimmed by 9 bases and 5 bases, with 8 bases remaining between them. The CDR3 contains 11 residues. Germline V CDR1 and CDR2: KGHDR, SFDVKD. The CDR3 coding sequence is TGTGCCACCCAAACCGGAGATACGCAGTATTTT. Its protein product is CATQTGDTQYF.

This clonotype was counted between two and nine times. V usage is TRBV9 and J usage is TRBJ2-2; the match to TRBD2 covers 11 bases. This CDR3 is built from 16 residues. The trim removed 3 bases at V and 7 bases at J, leaving 8 bases unmatched. Germline V lookup: CDR1 SGDLS, CDR2 YYNGEE. The CDR3 DNA reads TGTGCCAGCAGCGCCAGAGCGACTAGCGGGGACGGGGAGCTGTTTTTT. The encoded protein is CASSARATSGDGELFF.

There are a few counts of this clonotype. This rearrangement joins TRBV3-1 to TRBJ1-1, with TRBD1 matching 7 bases. The germline CDR1 and CDR2 sequences are LGHDT and YNNKEL (reference sequence). The CDR3 has 14 amino acids. Trimming at V came to 4 bases and at J to 3 bases, leaving 5 bases not matched to a gene. In DNA form, the CDR3 reads TGTGCCAGCAGCCCGGGACAGTCTTACACTGAAGCTTTCTTT. Protein product: CASSPGQSYTEAFF.

This chain uses TRBV20-1 with TRBJ2-5; the D gene could be TRBD1 or TRBD2 (5 bases each). The CDR3 is 14 amino acids. Trimming removed 4 bases from V and 0 bases from J, with 12 bases in between. CDR1 and CDR2 from the germline V gene are DFQATT and SNEGSKA (reference sequence). The CDR3 spells CSATGRRYQETQYF. CDR3 sequence (DNA): TGCAGTGCTACGGGACGACGGTACCAAGAGACCCAGTACTTC.

This clonotype was seen a few times. This sequence joins TRBV20-1 and TRBJ2-1; D unresolved. The end of the DNA is better explained by TRBJ2-7, so the J call may be wrong. The CDR3 has 14 amino acids. Per the germline V gene, CDR1 is DFQATT and CDR2 is SNEGSKA (reference sequence). CDR3 sequence (DNA): TGCAGTGCTAGAGTGGCGAGCTCCTACAATGAGCAGTACTTC. Amino acid sequence: CSARVASSYNEQYF.

The chain uses TRBV28 and TRBJ2-2; possibly TRBD2 for D (5 bases). Germline lookup yields CDR1 MDHEN and CDR2 SYDVKM. The CDR3 runs to 13 residues. V dropped 10 bases and J dropped 7 bases, with 16 bases sitting between them. The CDR3 loop is CATLNGVIGELFF. CDR3 bases: TGTGCCACCCTAAACGGGGTCATCGGGGAGCTGTTTTTT.

The gene calls are TRBV20-1 and TRBJ1-5; TRBD1 might be the D (6 bases). V was trimmed by 3 bases and J by 0 bases, leaving 12 bases between them. Germline CDR1 is DFQATT and CDR2 is SNEGSKA (reference sequence). The CDR3 is 15 residues long. CDR3 nucleotide sequence: TGCAGTGCTAGTAAGGGACAATATAGCAATCAGCCCCAGCATTTT. Protein: CSASKGQYSNQPQHF.

The rearrangement links TRBV3-1 to TRBJ2-3, with 9 bases matching TRBD2. The CDR3 sequence is 17 residues long. Germline CDR1 and CDR2: LGHDT and YNNKEL (reference sequence). V shed 0 bases, J shed 3 bases, and the junction held 7 bases outside the gene matches. CDR3 protein: CASSQELGGGATDTQYF. In nucleotides, the CDR3 is TGTGCCAGCAGCCAAGAGCTGGGCGGGGGGGCTACAGATACGCAGTATTTT.